The rows below give T cell receptor beta chains drawn from one sample of a study of cytomegalovirus exposure and HLA in healthy donors. Repertoires were generated with immunoSEQ multiplex PCR, while TCRdb's copy carries only in-frame clones and drops some. The sample has some 180,000 clones, 76% seen once. Sequencing input: PBMCs. These receptors came from a woman aged 25 to 39 in good health and CMV-seropositive. The CDR3 runs from the conserved cysteine through the conserved F or W. D genes are given only for firm matches. A row's size may be missing; if present it is once, few, many or a size class.

J	size	V	length	D	CDR3	DNA
TRBJ2-2	.	TRBV18	13	.	CASSLTRVGELFF	TGTGCCAGCTCACTAACACGGGTCGGGGAGCTGTTTTTT
TRBJ1-2	.	TRBV6-5	14	TRBD1	CASSYQTGRDGYTF	TGTGCCAGCAGTTACCAGACAGGGCGTGATGGCTACACCTTC
TRBJ2-2	.	TRBV10-3	18	TRBD1	CAAGPLGTGATNTGELFF	TGTGCCGCCGGCCCGCTCGGGACAGGGGCAACGAACACCGGGGAGCTGTTTTTT
TRBJ2-7	.	TRBV5-1	14	TRBD2	CASRPGGSSYEQYF	TGCGCCAGCAGGCCGGGAGGGTCGTCCTACGAGCAGTACTTC
TRBJ2-5	few	TRBV18	17	TRBD1	CASSPPRTGGLKETQYF	TGTGCCAGCTCACCACCACGGACAGGGGGTCTTAAGGAGACCCAGTACTTC
TRBJ2-2	once	TRBV5-4	14	.	CASSLAGRVGELFF	TGTGCCAGCAGCTTGGCTGGGCGGGTCGGGGAACTGTTTTTT
TRBJ2-7	.	TRBV14	20	TRBD2	CASSQLPGLAGGSSSYEQYF	TGTGCCAGCAGCCAACTACCAGGACTAGCGGGGGGCTCCAGCTCCTACGAGCAGTACTTC
TRBJ2-2	.	TRBV19	16	.	CASSKGGTTNTGELFF	TGTGCCAGTAGTAAGGGGGGGACAACGAACACCGGGGAGCTGTTTTTT
TRBJ2-7	.	TRBV4-1	15	.	CASSQSRRGSYEQYF	TGCGCCAGCAGCCAAAGCCGCCGGGGTAGCTACGAGCAGTACTTC
TRBJ1-4	.	TRBV28	15	TRBD1	CASSLGGQGAEKLFF	TGCGCCAGCAGTTTAGGGGGACAGGGGGCGGAAAAACTGTTTTTT
TRBJ2-1	.	TRBV7-2	13	.	CASSLTSYNEQFF	TGTGCCAGCAGCTTAACTTCCTACAATGAGCAGTTCTTC
TRBJ2-5	.	TRBV5-1	18	TRBD2	CASSLGPTSGGRGETQYF	TGCGCCAGCAGCTTGGGACCTACTAGCGGGGGGCGAGGGGAGACCCAGTACTTC
TRBJ2-7	.	TRBV18	13	TRBD1	CASSPNRGREQYF	TGTGCCAGCTCACCAAACAGGGGTCGGGAGCAGTACTTC
TRBJ1-2	.	TRBV5-1	16	TRBD1	CASSTDRVKANYGYTF	TGCGCCAGCAGCACGGACAGGGTGAAAGCTAACTATGGCTACACCTTC
TRBJ1-2	.	TRBV7-6	13	.	CASSSRGGYGYTF	TGTGCCAGCAGCTCCAGGGGTGGGTATGGCTACACCTTC
TRBJ2-7	once	TRBV5-4	15	TRBD1	CASSFADRGPYEQYF	TGTGCCAGCAGCTTTGCCGACAGGGGCCCCTACGAGCAGTACTTC
TRBJ1-5	once	TRBV6-5	15	.	CASSYRFPSNQPQHF	TGTGCCAGCAGTTACCGGTTTCCTAGCAATCAGCCCCAGCATTTT
TRBJ2-5	.	TRBV6-1	13	.	CASRGAASGTQYF	TGTGCCAGCAGAGGGGCGGCGAGTGGGACCCAGTACTTC
TRBJ2-5	.	TRBV9	14	TRBD1	CASSVGDSQETQYF	TGTGCCAGCAGCGTAGGGGACAGTCAAGAGACCCAGTACTTC
TRBJ2-5	.	TRBV5-1	16	TRBD2	CASSLTSGGYQETQYF	TGCGCCAGCAGCCTCACTAGCGGGGGGTACCAAGAGACCCAGTACTTC
TRBJ1-1	.	TRBV5-1	17	.	CASSSAVSGWANTEAFF	TGCGCCAGCAGCTCTGCGGTGTCAGGGTGGGCGAACACTGAAGCTTTCTTT
TRBJ1-1	.	TRBV19	16	.	CASSMTVGQMNTEAFF	TGTGCCAGTAGTATGACAGTCGGGCAGATGAACACTGAAGCTTTCTTT
TRBJ2-5	few	TRBV7-9	14	.	CASSPLSRGETQYF	TGTGCCAGCAGCCCCCTCTCGCGCGGAGAGACCCAGTACTTC
TRBJ2-1	.	TRBV19	13	.	CASSPPPLREQFF	TGTGCCAGTAGCCCCCCCCCTCTTCGGGAGCAGTTCTTC
TRBJ2-2	.	TRBV9	16	TRBD2	CASSEAGGPNAGELFF	TGTGCCAGCAGCGAAGCGGGGGGCCCGAATGCCGGGGAGCTGTTTTTT
TRBJ2-5	.	TRBV6-5	11	.	CASSEGGNQYF	TGTGCCAGCAGTGAGGGGGGGAACCAGTACTTC
TRBJ2-1	.	TRBV27	15	TRBD2	CASSLSTSGGNEQFF	TGTGCCAGCAGTCTCTCGACTAGCGGGGGAAATGAGCAGTTCTTC
TRBJ1-4	.	TRBV15	14	.	CATGGDAPNEKLFF	TGTGCCACTGGGGGGGACGCACCTAATGAAAAACTGTTTTTT
TRBJ2-5	.	TRBV7-2	15	.	CASSQHGQSQETQYF	TGTGCCAGCAGCCAACACGGACAGTCTCAAGAGACCCAGTACTTC